Below are 9 T cell receptor beta chains sequenced from a single sample in a study of vaccination effects on CD4 cells after COVID-19. Ahead of sequencing, the ViraFEST assay grew antigen-specific CD4+ T cells using viral peptide pools. Isolation of CD4+ T cells took place after about nine days of culture. Of the BNT162b2 and mRNA-1273 vaccines, participants received two doses of one or the other. Sequencing used immunoSEQ multiplex PCR; TCRdb keeps in-frame clones, though not all of them. The profile shows around 81,000 clones, roughly 80% of them singletons. Which antigens these TCRs recognize remains unknown. The source was CD4+ T cells from PBMCs cultured with HCoV-OC43 spike peptides, collected after COVID-19 vaccination. This sample's subset: HCoV-OC43 spike overlapping peptide pool stimulation. The receptors derive from a human donor who received a COVID-19 vaccine.

The chain couples TRBV25-1 to TRBJ1-4; TRBD1 is a possible D gene (6 bases). CDR3 length: 15 amino acids. Per germline, CDR1 MGHDK and CDR2 SYGVNS. V shed 3 bases and J shed 7 bases, with 15 bases lying between them. The CDR3 DNA is TGTGCCAGCAGTGACGGACGGGGGCATGCTGAAAAACTGTTTTTT. Protein: CASSDGRGHAEKLFF.

This chain connects TRBV6-5 to TRBJ1-2; D not certain. The CDR3 has 12 residues. Trimming left V 6 bases short and J 8 bases short, with 13 bases between. Germline loops: CDR1 MNHEY, CDR2 SVGAGI. In DNA, the CDR3 is TGTGCCAGCAGCTCGCCGGGTCTCGGCTACACCTTC. Its protein is CASSSPGLGYTF.

The V and J genes are TRBV27 and TRBJ1-2; TRBD1 aligns across 7 bases. Germline CDR1 MNHEY, CDR2 SMNVEV (reference sequence). The CDR3 is made up of 15 amino acids. The V and J ends lost 1 base and 2 bases, in that order; junction bases with no gene match: 4. The CDR3 DNA reads TGTGCCAGCAGTTTATTAGGGGGCTTCAACTATGGCTACACCTTC. Protein: CASSLLGGFNYGYTF.

The chain is built from TRBV5-6 and TRBJ1-6, with no clear D. Per the germline V gene, CDR1 is SGHDT and CDR2 is YYEEEE. The CDR3 sequence is 13 residues long. V was clipped by 1 base and J by 8 bases, with 7 bases between them. The CDR3 loop is CASSLTRDSPLHF. As DNA, the CDR3 is TGTGCCAGCAGCTTGACGCGGGATTCACCCCTCCACTTT.

In DNA, the CDR3 is TGCGCCAGCAGCCGGCAGGGGGGGTTTTCCACTGAAGCTTTCTTT. Its protein product is CASSRQGGFSTEAFF. The J gene is TRBJ1-1, the V gene TRBV4-3; the match to TRBD1 covers 7 bases. This CDR3 has 15 amino acids. V gave up 4 bases and J gave up 4 bases; unmatched junction bases: 9. Germline V gene sequence: CDR1 LGHNA, CDR2 YSLEER.

The rearrangement uses TRBV24-1 and TRBJ2-1; D is undetermined. CDR3 size: 16 residues. The germline CDR1 and CDR2 sequences are KGHDR and SFDVKD. V lost 3 bases to trimming and J lost 1 base, with 12 bases between them. The CDR3 sequence: CATSDTSGGSYNEQFF. CDR3 coding DNA: TGTGCCACCAGTGATACCTCAGGTGGGTCCTACAATGAGCAGTTCTTC.

The V gene is TRBV4-1, the J gene TRBJ1-2; unclear D gene. Per the germline V gene, CDR1 is MGHRA and CDR2 is YSYEKL. Deletions cut 1 base from V and 4 bases from J, with 16 bases between. The CDR3 consists of 16 residues. The CDR3 loop is CASSQAFGSLPYGYTF. The CDR3 DNA reads as TGCGCCAGCAGCCAAGCCTTTGGCAGTCTCCCCTATGGCTACACCTTC.

This chain links TRBV30 with TRBJ1-1, with D possibly matching TRBD1 (6 bases). Trimming stripped 3 bases from V and 1 base from J, with 15 bases between. The CDR3 has 15 amino acids. Germline values: CDR1 GTSNPN, CDR2 SVGIG (reference sequence). The CDR3, as DNA: TGTGCCTGGAGGGCTACAGGGTTGCGGAACACTGAAGCTTTCTTT. Translating gives CAWRATGLRNTEAFF. Full variable domain (rest looked up from reference TRBV30 and TRBJ1-1): SQTIHQWPATLVQPVGSPLSLECTVEGTSNPNLYWYRQAAGRGLQLLFYSVGIGQISSEVPQNLSASRPQDRQFILSSKKLLLSDSGFYLCAWRATGLRNTEAFFGQGTRLTVV.

The chain has TRBV7-8 and TRBJ2-7, with no clear D. This CDR3 has 13 amino acids. The germline V and J ends were trimmed by 0 bases and 3 bases, with 6 bases remaining between them. Germline CDR1 SGHVS, CDR2 FQNEAQ. CDR3 in amino acids: CASSLAKGYEQYV. In nucleotides, the CDR3 is TGTGCCAGCAGCTTAGCGAAGGGCTACGAGCAGTACGTC.